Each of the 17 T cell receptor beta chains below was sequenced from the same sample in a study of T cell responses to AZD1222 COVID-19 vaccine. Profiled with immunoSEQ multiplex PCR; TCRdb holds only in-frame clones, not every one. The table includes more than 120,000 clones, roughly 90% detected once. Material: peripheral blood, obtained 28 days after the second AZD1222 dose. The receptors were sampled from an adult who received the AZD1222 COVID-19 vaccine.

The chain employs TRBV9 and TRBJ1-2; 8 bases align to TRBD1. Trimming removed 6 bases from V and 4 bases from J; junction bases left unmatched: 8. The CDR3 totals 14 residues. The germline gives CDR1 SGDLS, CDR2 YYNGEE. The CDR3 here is CASTTTGQGYGYTF. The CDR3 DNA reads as TGTGCCAGCACCACCACCGGACAGGGCTATGGCTACACCTTC.

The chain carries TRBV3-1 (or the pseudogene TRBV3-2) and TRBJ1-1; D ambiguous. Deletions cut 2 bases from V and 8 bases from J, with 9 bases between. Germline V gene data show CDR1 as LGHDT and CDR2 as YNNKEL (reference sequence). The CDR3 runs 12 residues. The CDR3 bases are TGTGCCAGCAGCCAATCCCGGGCCGAAGCTTTCTTT. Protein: CASSQSRAEAFF.

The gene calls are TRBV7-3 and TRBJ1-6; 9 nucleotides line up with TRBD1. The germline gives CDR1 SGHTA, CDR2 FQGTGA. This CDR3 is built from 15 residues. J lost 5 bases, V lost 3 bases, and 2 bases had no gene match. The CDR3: CASSFRDRDNSPLHF. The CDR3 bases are TGTGCCAGCAGCTTCCGGGACAGGGATAATTCACCCCTCCACTTT.

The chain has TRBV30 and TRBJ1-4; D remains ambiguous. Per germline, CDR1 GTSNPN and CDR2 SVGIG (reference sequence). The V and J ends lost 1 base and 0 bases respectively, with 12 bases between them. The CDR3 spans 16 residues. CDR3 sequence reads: CAWSAPGVATNEKLFF. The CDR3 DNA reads TGTGCCTGGAGTGCACCCGGGGTTGCAACTAATGAAAAACTGTTTTTT. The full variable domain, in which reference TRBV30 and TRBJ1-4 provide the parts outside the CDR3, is SQTIHQWPATLVQPVGSPLSLECTVEGTSNPNLYWYRQAAGRGLQLLFYSVGIGQISSEVPQNLSASRPQDRQFILSSKKLLLSDSGFYLCAWSAPGVATNEKLFFGSGTQLSVL.

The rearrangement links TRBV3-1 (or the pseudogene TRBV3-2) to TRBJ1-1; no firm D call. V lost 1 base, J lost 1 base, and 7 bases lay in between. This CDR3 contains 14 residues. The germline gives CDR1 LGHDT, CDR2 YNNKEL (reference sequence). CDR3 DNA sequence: TGTGCCAGCAGCCAAGGGTTGGCGAACACTGAAGCTTTCTTT. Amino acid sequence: CASSQGLANTEAFF.

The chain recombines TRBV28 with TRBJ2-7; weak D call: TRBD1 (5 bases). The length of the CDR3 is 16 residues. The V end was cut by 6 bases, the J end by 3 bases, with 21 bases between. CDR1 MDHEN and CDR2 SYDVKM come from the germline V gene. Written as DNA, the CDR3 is TGTGCCAGCAGCTCCCCCCGACAGCACAAGTTCTACGAGCAGTACTTC. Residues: CASSSPRQHKFYEQYF.

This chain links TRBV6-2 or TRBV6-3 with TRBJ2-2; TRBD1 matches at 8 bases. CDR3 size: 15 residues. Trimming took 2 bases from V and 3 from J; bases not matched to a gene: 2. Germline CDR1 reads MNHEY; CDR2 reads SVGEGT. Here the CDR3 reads CASSYQGADTGELFF. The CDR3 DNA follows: TGTGCCAGCAGTTACCAGGGGGCGGACACCGGGGAGCTGTTTTTT.

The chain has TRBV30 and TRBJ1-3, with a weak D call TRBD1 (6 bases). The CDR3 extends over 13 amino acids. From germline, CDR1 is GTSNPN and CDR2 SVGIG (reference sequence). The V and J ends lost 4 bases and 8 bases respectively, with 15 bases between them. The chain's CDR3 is CAWNRQGSDTIYF. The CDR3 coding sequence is TGTGCCTGGAATAGGCAGGGGTCGGACACCATATATTTT.

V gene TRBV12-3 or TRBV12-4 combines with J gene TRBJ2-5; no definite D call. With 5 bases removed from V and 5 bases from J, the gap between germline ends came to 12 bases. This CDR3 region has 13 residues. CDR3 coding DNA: TGTGCCAGCAGTCCGGGCTTCGGTGAGACCCAGTACTTC. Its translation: CASSPGFGETQYF.

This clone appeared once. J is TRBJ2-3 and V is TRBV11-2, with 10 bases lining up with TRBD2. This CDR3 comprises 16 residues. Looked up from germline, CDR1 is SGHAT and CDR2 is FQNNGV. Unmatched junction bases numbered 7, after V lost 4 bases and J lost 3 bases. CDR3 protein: CASSSLAGVRTDTQYF. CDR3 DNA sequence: TGTGCCAGCAGCTCGCTAGCGGGAGTTCGAACAGATACGCAGTATTTT.

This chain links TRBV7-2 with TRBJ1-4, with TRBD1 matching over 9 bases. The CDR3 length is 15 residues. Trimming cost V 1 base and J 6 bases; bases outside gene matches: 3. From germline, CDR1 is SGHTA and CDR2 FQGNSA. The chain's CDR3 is CASSLGDRVYEKLFF. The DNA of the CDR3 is TGTGCCAGCAGCTTAGGGGACAGGGTTTATGAAAAACTGTTTTTT.

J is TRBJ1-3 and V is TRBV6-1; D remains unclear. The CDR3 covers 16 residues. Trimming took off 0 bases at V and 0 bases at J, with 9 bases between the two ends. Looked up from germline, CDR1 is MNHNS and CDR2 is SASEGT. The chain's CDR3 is CASSEAASGSGNTIYF. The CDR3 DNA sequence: TGTGCCAGCAGTGAAGCGGCCAGTGGCTCTGGAAACACCATATATTTT.

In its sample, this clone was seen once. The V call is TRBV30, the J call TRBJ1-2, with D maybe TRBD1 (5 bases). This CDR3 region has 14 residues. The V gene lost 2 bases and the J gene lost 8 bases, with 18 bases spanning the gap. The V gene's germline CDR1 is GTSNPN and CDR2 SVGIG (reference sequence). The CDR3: CAWSPLLGTAGYTF. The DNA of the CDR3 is TGTGCCTGGAGTCCCCTGCTCGGGACGGCGGGCTACACCTTC.

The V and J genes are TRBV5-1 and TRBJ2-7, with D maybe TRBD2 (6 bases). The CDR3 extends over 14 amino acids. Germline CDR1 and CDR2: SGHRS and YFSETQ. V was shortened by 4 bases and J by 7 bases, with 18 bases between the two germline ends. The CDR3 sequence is CASSARDGPGEQYF. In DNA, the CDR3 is TGCGCCAGCAGCGCGCGGGACGGTCCAGGTGAGCAGTACTTC.

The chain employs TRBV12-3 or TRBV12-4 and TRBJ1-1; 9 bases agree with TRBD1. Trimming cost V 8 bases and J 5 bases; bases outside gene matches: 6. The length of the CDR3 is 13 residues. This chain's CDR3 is CASQQGAGTEAFF. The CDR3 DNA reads TGTGCCAGCCAACAGGGGGCGGGGACTGAAGCTTTCTTT.

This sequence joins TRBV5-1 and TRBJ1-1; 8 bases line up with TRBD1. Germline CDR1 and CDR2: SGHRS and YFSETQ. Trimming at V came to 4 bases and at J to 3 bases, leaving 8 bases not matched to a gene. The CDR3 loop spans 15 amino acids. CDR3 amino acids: CASSPTGAFYTEAFF. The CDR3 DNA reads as TGCGCCAGCAGCCCGACAGGGGCTTTTTACACTGAAGCTTTCTTT.

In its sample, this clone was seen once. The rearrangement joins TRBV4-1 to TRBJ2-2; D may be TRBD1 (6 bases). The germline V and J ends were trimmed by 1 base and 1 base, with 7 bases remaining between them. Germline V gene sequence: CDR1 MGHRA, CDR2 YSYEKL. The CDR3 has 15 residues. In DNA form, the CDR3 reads TGCGCCAGCAGCCAAGTAGGGGGGAACACCGGGGAGCTGTTTTTT. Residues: CASSQVGGNTGELFF.